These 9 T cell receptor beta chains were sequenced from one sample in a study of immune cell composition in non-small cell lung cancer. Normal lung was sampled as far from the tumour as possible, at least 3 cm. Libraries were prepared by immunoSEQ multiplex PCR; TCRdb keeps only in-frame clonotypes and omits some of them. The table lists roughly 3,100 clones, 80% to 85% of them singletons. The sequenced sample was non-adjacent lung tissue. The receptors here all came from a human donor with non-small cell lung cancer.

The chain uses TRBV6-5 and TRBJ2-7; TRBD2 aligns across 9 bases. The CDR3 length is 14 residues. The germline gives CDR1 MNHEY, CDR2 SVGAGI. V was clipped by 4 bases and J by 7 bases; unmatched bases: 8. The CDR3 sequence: CASSFLSGSGEQYF. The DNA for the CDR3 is TGTGCCAGCAGTTTCCTTAGCGGGAGCGGTGAGCAGTACTTC.

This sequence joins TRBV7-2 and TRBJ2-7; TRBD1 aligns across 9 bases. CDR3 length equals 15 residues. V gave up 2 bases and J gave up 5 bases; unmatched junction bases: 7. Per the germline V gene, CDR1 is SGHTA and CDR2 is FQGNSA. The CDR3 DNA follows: TGTGCCAGCAGCTTAACCGGGACAGGGACCCACGAGCAGTACTTC. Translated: CASSLTGTGTHEQYF.

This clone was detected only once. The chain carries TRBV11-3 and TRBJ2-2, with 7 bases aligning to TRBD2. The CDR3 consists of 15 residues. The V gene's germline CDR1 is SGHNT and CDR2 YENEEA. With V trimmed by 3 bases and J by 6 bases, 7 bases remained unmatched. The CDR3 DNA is TGTGCCAGCAGCTTTATGGCGGGAGTACCCGGGGAGCTGTTTTTT. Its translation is CASSFMAGVPGELFF.

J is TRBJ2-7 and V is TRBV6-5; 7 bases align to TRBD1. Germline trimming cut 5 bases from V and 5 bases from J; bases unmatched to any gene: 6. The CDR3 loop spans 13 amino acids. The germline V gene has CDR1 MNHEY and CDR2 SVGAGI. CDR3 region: CASSPGQVHEQYF. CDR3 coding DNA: TGTGCCAGCAGTCCAGGACAGGTACACGAGCAGTACTTC.

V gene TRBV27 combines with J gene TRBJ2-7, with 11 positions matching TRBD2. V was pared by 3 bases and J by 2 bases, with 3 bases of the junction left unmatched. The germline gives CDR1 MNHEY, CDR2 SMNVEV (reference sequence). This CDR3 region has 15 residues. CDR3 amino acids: CASSLTSGMTYEQYF. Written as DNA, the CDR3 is TGTGCCAGCAGTTTGACTAGCGGGATGACCTACGAGCAGTACTTC.

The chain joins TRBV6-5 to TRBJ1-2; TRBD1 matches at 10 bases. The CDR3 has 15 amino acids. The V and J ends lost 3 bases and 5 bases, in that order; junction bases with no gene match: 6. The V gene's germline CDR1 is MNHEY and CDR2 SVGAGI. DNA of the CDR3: TGTGCCAGCAGTTATCGCGGGACAGGGGTTTATGGCTACACCTTC. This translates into CASSYRGTGVYGYTF.

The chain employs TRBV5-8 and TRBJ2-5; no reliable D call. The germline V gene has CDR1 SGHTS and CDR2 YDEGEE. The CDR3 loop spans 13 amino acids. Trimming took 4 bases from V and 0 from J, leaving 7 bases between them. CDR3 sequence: CASSKRNQETQYF. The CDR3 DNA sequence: TGTGCCAGCAGCAAGAGGAACCAAGAGACCCAGTACTTC. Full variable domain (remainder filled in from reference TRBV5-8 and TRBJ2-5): EAGVTQSPTHLIKTRGQQATLRCSPISGHTSVYWYQQALGLGLQFLLWYDEGEERNRGNFPPRFSGRQFPNYSSELNVNALELEDSALYLCASSKRNQETQYFGPGTRLLVL.

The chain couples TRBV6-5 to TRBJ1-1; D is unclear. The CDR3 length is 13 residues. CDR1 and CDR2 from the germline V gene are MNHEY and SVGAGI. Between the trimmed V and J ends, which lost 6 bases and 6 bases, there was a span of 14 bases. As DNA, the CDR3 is TGTGCCAGCAGCCAGAAGGCGGGTGCTGAAGCTTTCTTT. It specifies CASSQKAGAEAFF.

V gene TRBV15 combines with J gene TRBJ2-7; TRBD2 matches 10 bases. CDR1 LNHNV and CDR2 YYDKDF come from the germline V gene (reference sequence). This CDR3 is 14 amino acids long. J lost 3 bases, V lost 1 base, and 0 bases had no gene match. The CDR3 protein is CATSRGTSGYEQYF. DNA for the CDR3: TGTGCCACCAGCAGAGGGACTAGCGGCTACGAGCAGTACTTC.